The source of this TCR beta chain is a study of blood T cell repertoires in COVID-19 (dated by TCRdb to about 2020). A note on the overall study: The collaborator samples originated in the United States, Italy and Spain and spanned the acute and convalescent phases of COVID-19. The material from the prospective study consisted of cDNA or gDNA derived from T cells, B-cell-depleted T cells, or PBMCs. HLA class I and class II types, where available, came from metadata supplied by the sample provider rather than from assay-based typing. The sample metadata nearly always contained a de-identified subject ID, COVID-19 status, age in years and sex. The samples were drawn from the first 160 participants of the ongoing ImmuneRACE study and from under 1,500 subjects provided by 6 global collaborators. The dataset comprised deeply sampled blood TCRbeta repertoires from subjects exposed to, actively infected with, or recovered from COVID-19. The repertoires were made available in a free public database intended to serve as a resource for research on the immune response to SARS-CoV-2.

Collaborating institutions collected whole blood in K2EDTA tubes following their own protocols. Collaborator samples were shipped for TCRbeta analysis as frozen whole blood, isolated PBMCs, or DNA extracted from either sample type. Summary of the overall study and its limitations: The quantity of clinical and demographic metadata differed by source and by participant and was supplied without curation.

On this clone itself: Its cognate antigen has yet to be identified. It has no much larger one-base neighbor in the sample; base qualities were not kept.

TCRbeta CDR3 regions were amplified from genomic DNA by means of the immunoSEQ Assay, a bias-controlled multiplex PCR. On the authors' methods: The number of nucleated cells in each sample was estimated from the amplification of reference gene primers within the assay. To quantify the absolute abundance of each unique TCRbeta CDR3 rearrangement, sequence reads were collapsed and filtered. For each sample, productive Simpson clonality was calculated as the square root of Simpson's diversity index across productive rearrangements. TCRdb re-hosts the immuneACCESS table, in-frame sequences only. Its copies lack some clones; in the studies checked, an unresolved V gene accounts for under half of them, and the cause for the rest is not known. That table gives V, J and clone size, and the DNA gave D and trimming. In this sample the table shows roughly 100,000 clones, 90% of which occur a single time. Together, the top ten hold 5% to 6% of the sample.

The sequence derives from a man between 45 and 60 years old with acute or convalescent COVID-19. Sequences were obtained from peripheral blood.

The CDR3 sequence is CASSGRTSFTDTQYF. The DNA sequence follows: TGTGCCAGCAGCGGGAGGACTTCGTTCACAGATACGCAGTATTTT. The sequence is built from TRBV7-6 and TRBJ2-3; the D region possibly corresponds to TRBD2 (6 bases align). Trimming removed 5 bases from V and 2 bases from J, leaving 14 bases between the germline ends. Sequences SGHVS (CDR1) and FNYEAQ (CDR2) are obtained from the germline V gene. Measured from the cysteine to the phenylalanine, the CDR3 is 15 residues long. The only DNA kept is the CDR3, 45 bases in frame from the first base.